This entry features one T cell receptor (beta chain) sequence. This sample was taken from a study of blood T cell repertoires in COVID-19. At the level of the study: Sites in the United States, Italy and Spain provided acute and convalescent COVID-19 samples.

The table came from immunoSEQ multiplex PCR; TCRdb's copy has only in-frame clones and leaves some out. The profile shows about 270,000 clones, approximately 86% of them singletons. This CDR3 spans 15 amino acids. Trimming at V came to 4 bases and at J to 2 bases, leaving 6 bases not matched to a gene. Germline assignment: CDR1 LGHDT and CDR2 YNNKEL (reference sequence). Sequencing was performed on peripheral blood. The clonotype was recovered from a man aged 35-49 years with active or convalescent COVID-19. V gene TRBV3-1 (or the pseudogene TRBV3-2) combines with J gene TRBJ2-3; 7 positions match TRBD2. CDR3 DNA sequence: TGTGCCAGCAGCCTCGCGGGGGTTAACACAGATACGCAGTATTTT. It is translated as CASSLAGVNTDTQYF.